Each of the 24 T cell receptor beta chains below was sequenced from the same sample in a study of T cell changes during pregnancy in multiple sclerosis. Here immunoSEQ multiplex PCR was the method, and the copy in TCRdb shows in-frame clones only, minus some. There are tens of thousands of clones in the sample; about 85% occur only once, and approximately 0.4% lies in the top ten. The specimen comprised CD4+ T cells from peripheral blood mononuclear cells, sampled in the third trimester of pregnancy. The receptors were gathered from a female donor with multiple sclerosis, enrolled in a pregnancy study.

The chain employs TRBV5-6 and TRBJ2-2; D is possibly TRBD1 (6 bases). V shed 0 bases and J shed 4 bases, with 13 bases lying between them. The CDR3 runs 16 residues. CDR1 is SGHDT, CDR2 YYEEEE, per germline. The CDR3 bases are TGTGCCAGCAGCTTGGGGCCAGGGGTGAGCACCGGGGAGCTGTTTTTT. Residues: CASSLGPGVSTGELFF.

This clone was picked up one time. This chain connects TRBV6-1 to TRBJ2-7; D possibly corresponds to TRBD2 (6 bases). The CDR3 consists of 16 residues. Germline-derived CDR1 and CDR2 are MNHNS and SASEGT. Deletions cut 4 bases from V and 6 bases from J, with 22 bases between. DNA of the CDR3: TGTGCCAGCAGTGCCCGGGGGTTAGGTGGGGGACTCGAGCAGTACTTC. It codes for CASSARGLGGGLEQYF.

The chain joins TRBV5-4 to TRBJ2-6; unclear D gene. V gave up 0 bases and J gave up 0 bases, with 10 bases separating them. The CDR3 sequence is 17 residues long. CDR1 is SGHNT, CDR2 YYREEE, per germline (reference sequence). Written as DNA, the CDR3 is TGTGCCAGCAGCTTGGGGGCAGCCAGCTCTGGGGCCAACGTCCTGACTTTC. Translating gives CASSLGAASSGANVLTF. Filled out from reference TRBV5-4 and TRBJ2-6, the complete variable domain reads ETGVTQSPTHLIKTRGQQVTLRCSSQSGHNTVSWYQQALGQGPQFIFQYYREEENGRGNFPPRFSGLQFPNYSSELNVNALELDDSALYLCASSLGAASSGANVLTFGAGSRLTVL.

V gene TRBV5-1 combines with J gene TRBJ1-1; 7 positions agree with TRBD1. The V gene's germline CDR1 is SGHRS and CDR2 YFSETQ. V was clipped by 0 bases and J by 2 bases; unmatched bases: 7. The CDR3 extends over 16 amino acids. The CDR3 DNA reads as TGCGCCAGCAGCTTGGCCGAGACAGGGTTTAACACTGAAGCTTTCTTT. Its translation is CASSLAETGFNTEAFF.

The chain employs TRBV5-6 and TRBJ2-7, with D possibly matching TRBD1 (6 bases). CDR3 size: 15 residues. Trimming removed 3 bases at V and 1 base at J, with 14 bases between. The germline CDR1 and CDR2 sequences are SGHDT and YYEEEE. This CDR3 is CASSSSDRSSYEQYF. In DNA form, the CDR3 reads TGTGCCAGCAGCTCCAGCGACAGGAGTTCCTACGAGCAGTACTTC.

This chain uses TRBV11-3 with TRBJ2-5; 10 positions agree with TRBD2. J lost 7 bases, V lost 2 bases, and 7 bases had no gene match. The V gene's germline CDR1 is SGHNT and CDR2 YENEEA. The CDR3 has 15 amino acids. The DNA for the CDR3 is TGTGCCAGCAGCTTAAGCGGGGGGGTATTGGGGACCCAGTACTTC. This sequence encodes CASSLSGGVLGTQYF.

The genes are TRBV4-3 and TRBJ2-3; D is perhaps TRBD2 (5 bases). Trimming took off 0 bases at V and 5 bases at J, with 9 bases between the two ends. This CDR3 is 14 amino acids long. The germline CDR1 and CDR2 sequences are LGHNA and YSLEER. CDR3 sequence: CASSQDARGDTQYF. DNA of the CDR3: TGCGCCAGCAGCCAAGACGCTCGGGGAGATACGCAGTATTTT.

The chain employs TRBV12-5 and TRBJ2-7, with 11 bases that match TRBD1. Germline CDR1 is LGHNT and CDR2 is FRNRAP. With 2 bases clipped from V and 7 bases from J, the junction kept 16 bases outside the gene matches. This CDR3 has 18 amino acids. DNA for the CDR3: TGTGCTAGTGGTTTGTCCACTACAGCAGGACAGGGGGCTAAAGAGCAGTACTTC. This gives the protein CASGLSTTAGQGAKEQYF.

The chain joins TRBV7-2 to TRBJ2-1; D not resolved. Trimming removed 5 bases from V and 9 bases from J, with 20 bases in between. Germline V gene sequence: CDR1 SGHTA, CDR2 FQGNSA. The CDR3 loop spans 15 amino acids. The CDR3 region is CASSLISGDVTEQFF. As DNA, the CDR3 is TGTGCCAGCAGCCTTATATCCGGAGATGTAACTGAGCAGTTCTTC.

The chain is built from TRBV7-9 and TRBJ2-1; TRBD2 is a possible D gene (6 bases). Germline CDR1 reads SEHNR; CDR2 reads FQNEAQ (reference sequence). The CDR3 runs 15 residues. V lost 0 bases to trimming and J lost 5 bases, with 11 bases between them. For the CDR3, the DNA is TGTGCCAGCAGCTTAGCGGGAGGCAGAGACAATGAGCAGTTCTTC. Amino acids: CASSLAGGRDNEQFF.

The rearrangement joins TRBV12-5 to TRBJ2-7; 8 nucleotides align to TRBD1. Germline CDR1 is LGHNT and CDR2 is FRNRAP. The CDR3 runs to 14 residues. Unmatched junction bases numbered 8, after V lost 5 bases and J lost 5 bases. The CDR3 is CASGPGQGLHEQYF. In DNA form, the CDR3 reads TGTGCTAGTGGTCCAGGACAGGGTCTTCACGAGCAGTACTTC.

The chain combines TRBV10-3 with TRBJ2-7; the D gene is possibly TRBD1 (6 bases). The ends were cut back, 6 bases at V and 4 bases at J, with 22 bases in the middle. The germline V gene encodes CDR1 ENHRY and CDR2 SYGVKD. The CDR3 has 16 amino acids. The CDR3 region is CAIRDLRTGTKYEQYF. CDR3 nucleotide sequence: TGTGCCATCAGGGACCTTCGGACCGGGACAAAGTACGAGCAGTACTTC.

The chain has TRBV11-3 and TRBJ2-7, with D maybe TRBD1 (6 bases). V lost 1 base to trimming and J lost 1 base, with 11 bases between them. Looked up from germline, CDR1 is SGHNT and CDR2 is YENEEA. This CDR3 is built from 15 residues. CDR3 amino acids: CASSLGRGASYEQYF. The CDR3 DNA sequence: TGTGCCAGCAGCTTAGGCAGGGGAGCGTCCTACGAGCAGTACTTC.

The chain employs TRBV6-5 and TRBJ1-4; D remains ambiguous. CDR1 and CDR2 from the germline V gene are MNHEY and SVGAGI. The germline V and J ends were trimmed by 6 bases and 8 bases, with 19 bases remaining between them. The CDR3 covers 15 residues. The chain's CDR3 is CASSPKYFLEEKLFF. The CDR3 region has the DNA TGTGCCAGCAGCCCCAAATACTTTTTGGAGGAAAAACTGTTTTTT.

This clone was picked up a small number of times. This sequence joins TRBV7-2 and TRBJ1-1; D is uncertain. Trimming shortened V by 4 bases and J by 0 bases, and 9 bases separated the two germline ends. This CDR3 contains 14 residues. From germline, CDR1 is SGHTA and CDR2 FQGNSA. As DNA, the CDR3 is TGTGCCAGCAGCTCTCCGGGGATGAACACTGAAGCTTTCTTT. Translating it yields CASSSPGMNTEAFF.

V and J are TRBV21-1 and TRBJ2-6; TRBD2 reflects the table's D call only, with no check against the DNA. TRBV21-1 counts as a pseudogene. CDR3 size: 15 residues. CDR3 protein: CASSIRVCGANVLTF. The CDR3 DNA reads as TGTGCCAGCAGCATTCGGGTTTGTGGGGCCAACGTCCTGACTTTC.

The rearrangement uses TRBV19 and TRBJ1-2, with 9 positions matching TRBD1. The germline V gene has CDR1 LNHDA and CDR2 SQIVND (reference sequence). After removal of 6 bases from V and 8 bases from J, the junction contained 4 bases not matched to a gene. The CDR3 runs 12 residues. Here the CDR3 DNA reads TGTGCCAGTAGGGACAGGGGTGACGGCTACACCTTC. The encoded protein is CASRDRGDGYTF. The full variable domain, rest sourced from reference TRBV19 and TRBJ1-2, is DGGITQSPKYLFRKEGQNVTLSCEQNLNHDAMYWYRQDPGQGLRLIYYSQIVNDFQKGDIAEGYSVSREKKESFPLTVTSAQKNPTAFYLCASRDRGDGYTFGSGTRLTVV.

The chain is built from TRBV18 and TRBJ2-5, with 9 bases fitting TRBD1. CDR3 length: 14 residues. Germline-derived CDR1 and CDR2 are KGHSH and LQKENI. Trimming at V came to 9 bases and at J to 5 bases, leaving 10 bases not matched to a gene. For the CDR3, the DNA is TGTGCCAGTGGACAGGGGACCGGGCTCGAGACCCAGTACTTC. As protein: CASGQGTGLETQYF.

The chain combines TRBV7-9 with TRBJ2-3; tentatively, D is TRBD1 (6 bases). The V gene lost 10 bases and the J gene lost 7 bases, with 18 bases spanning the gap. From germline, CDR1 is SEHNR and CDR2 FQNEAQ (reference sequence). The CDR3 spans 13 residues. The CDR3 loop reads CAISLGGENTQYF. CDR3 DNA sequence: TGTGCCATATCCCTAGGGGGTGAAAATACGCAGTATTTT.

The chain joins TRBV15 to TRBJ1-1; a weak D match, TRBD1 (6 bases). CDR1 is LNHNV and CDR2 is YYDKDF in the germline V gene (reference sequence). The CDR3 runs 14 residues. The V end was cut by 1 base, the J end by 5 bases, with 11 bases between. CDR3 in DNA: TGTGCCACCAGCAGAGTCCAGGGGACGACTGAAGCTTTCTTT. Its translation is CATSRVQGTTEAFF.

V is TRBV30 and J is TRBJ2-7, with 15 bases that match TRBD2. The CDR3 runs to 17 residues. Germline V gene lookup returns CDR1 GTSNPN and CDR2 SVGIG (reference sequence). The ends lost 0 bases at V and 2 bases at J; junction bases unmatched: 5. The CDR3 reads CAWSVARTSGGAYEQYF. The CDR3 DNA follows: TGTGCCTGGAGTGTAGCGAGGACTAGCGGGGGGGCCTACGAGCAGTACTTC.

The CDR3 sequence is CASGGQSDEQYF. Here the CDR3 DNA reads TGTGCCAGCGGTGGACAGTCGGACGAGCAGTACTTC. The chain joins TRBV2 to TRBJ2-7, with a weak D call TRBD1 (6 bases). CDR3 length: 12 residues. V gave up 8 bases and J gave up 5 bases, with 13 bases separating them. Germline lookup yields CDR1 SNHLY and CDR2 FYNNEI.

V usage is TRBV7-9 and J usage is TRBJ1-2; no clear D gene. CDR3 length equals 16 residues. The V and J ends lost 0 bases and 3 bases respectively, with 14 bases between them. Germline V gene lookup returns CDR1 SEHNR and CDR2 FQNEAQ (reference sequence). CDR3 DNA: TGTGCCAGCAGCTTAGCTACGACTCTCACCGACTATGGCTACACCTTC. Protein product: CASSLATTLTDYGYTF.

V usage is TRBV6-1 and J usage is TRBJ1-2, with a weak D call TRBD1 (5 bases). Germline CDR1 reads MNHNS; CDR2 reads SASEGT. This CDR3 has 14 residues. The V gene lost 8 bases and the J gene lost 5 bases, with 18 bases spanning the gap. CDR3 sequence: CASCRAEYWYGYTF. CDR3 nucleotide sequence: TGTGCCAGCTGCAGGGCAGAATATTGGTATGGCTACACCTTC.